Below are 18 T cell receptor beta chains sequenced from a single sample in a study of preoperative IRX-2 immunotherapy in early breast cancer. Treatment reported: preoperative locoregional IRX-2 cytokine immunotherapy. Profiled with immunoSEQ multiplex PCR; TCRdb holds only in-frame clones, not every one. The data hold about 67,000 clones, with less than 95% observed a single time. This material was acquired from a patient treated with IRX-2 immunotherapy. The receptors originated from a human donor with breast cancer.

The chain employs TRBV7-7 and TRBJ2-2, with D unclear. This CDR3 has 14 amino acids. Germline-derived CDR1 and CDR2 are SSHAT and FNYEAQ (reference sequence). V gave up 6 bases and J gave up 4 bases, with 12 bases separating them. The CDR3 DNA is TGTGCCAGCAGTAAAGCTCTGGCCACCGGGGAGCTGTTTTTT. This gives the protein CASSKALATGELFF.

V gene TRBV7-3 combines with J gene TRBJ2-6; the D gene is possibly TRBD1 (6 bases). This CDR3 region has 16 residues. V was cut by 3 bases and J by 1 base, with 10 bases left in between. CDR1 and CDR2 (germline): SGHTA, FQGTGA. The CDR3 DNA reads TGTGCCAGCAGCTTGACAGGCCCTTCTGGGGCCAACGTCCTGACTTTC. Protein product: CASSLTGPSGANVLTF. The whole variable domain, remainder taken from reference TRBV7-3 and TRBJ2-6, is GAGVSQTPSNKVTEKGKYVELRCDPISGHTALYWYRQSLGQGPEFLIYFQGTGAADDSGLPNDRFFAVRPEGSVSTLKIQRTERGDSAVYLCASSLTGPSGANVLTFGAGSRLTVL.

V is TRBV6-5 and J is TRBJ2-1, with D hard to call. The CDR3 runs to 15 residues. Per germline, CDR1 MNHEY and CDR2 SVGAGI. Between the trimmed V and J ends, which lost 5 bases and 4 bases, there was a span of 15 bases. DNA for the CDR3: TGTGCCAGCAGTCCTATAGATGGACGGTACAATGAGCAGTTCTTC. It is translated as CASSPIDGRYNEQFF.

The V and J genes are TRBV4-3 and TRBJ1-3, with D unclear. V was cut by 0 bases and J by 0 bases, with 9 bases left in between. Germline assignment: CDR1 LGHNA and CDR2 YSLEER. The CDR3 contains 16 residues. The CDR3 bases are TGCGCCAGCAGCCAAGAGCCCGCTCACTCTGGAAACACCATATATTTT. This encodes CASSQEPAHSGNTIYF.

V and J are TRBV27 and TRBJ1-5; no definite D call. Germline CDR1 MNHEY, CDR2 SMNVEV (reference sequence). V gave up 1 base and J gave up 6 bases, with 10 bases separating them. There are 14 residues in the CDR3. This CDR3 reads CASSLYGEGQPQHF. The CDR3 region has the DNA TGTGCCAGCAGTTTATATGGGGAAGGTCAGCCCCAGCATTTT.

V is TRBV5-4 and J is TRBJ1-5; TRBD1 is a possible D gene (5 bases). The germline CDR1 and CDR2 sequences are SGHNT and YYREEE (reference sequence). The CDR3 totals 13 residues. The V gene lost 5 bases and the J gene lost 2 bases, with 8 bases spanning the gap. CDR3 loop: CASSWDRNQPQHF. CDR3 in DNA: TGTGCCAGCAGTTGGGACCGCAATCAGCCCCAGCATTTT.

The chain recombines TRBV27 with TRBJ2-3; the D gene could be TRBD1 or TRBD2 (5 bases each). The CDR3 contains 13 residues. The germline V gene encodes CDR1 MNHEY and CDR2 SMNVEV (reference sequence). Trimming took off 4 bases at V and 9 bases at J, with 14 bases between the two ends. CDR3 coding DNA: TGTGCCAGCAGTTGGGACCGACGGAAGACGCAGTATTTT. This encodes CASSWDRRKTQYF.

V gene TRBV7-2 combines with J gene TRBJ2-1; 7 bases align to TRBD2. The CDR3 has 14 amino acids. The germline CDR1 and CDR2 sequences are SGHTA and FQGNSA. The V segment lost 5 bases and the J segment 4 bases; nucleotides outside the gene matches: 5. Here the CDR3 DNA reads TGTGCCAGCAGCGGGAGGGTCCGATACAATGAGCAGTTCTTC. Translated, it gives CASSGRVRYNEQFF.

The J gene is TRBJ1-2, the V gene TRBV11-2; 7 nucleotides agree with TRBD1. The CDR3 is made up of 15 amino acids. Trimming took 4 bases from V and 4 from J; bases not matched to a gene: 9. The germline gives CDR1 SGHAT, CDR2 FQNNGV. The CDR3 nucleotides are TGTGCCAGCAGCTCGGGACAGCTCGTACCCTATGGCTACACCTTC. This gives the protein CASSSGQLVPYGYTF.

The genes are TRBV27 and TRBJ2-1; tentatively, D is TRBD1 (6 bases). Looked up from germline, CDR1 is MNHEY and CDR2 is SMNVEV (reference sequence). V lost 3 bases and J lost 4, with 7 bases in between. There are 13 residues in the CDR3. This CDR3 reads CASSLTGYNEQFF. CDR3 sequence (DNA): TGTGCCAGCAGTTTGACAGGATACAATGAGCAGTTCTTC.

CDR3 sequence reads: CASSFQGPGTGELFF. For the CDR3, the DNA is TGTGCCAGCAGCTTCCAGGGGCCGGGCACCGGGGAGCTGTTTTTT. The chain joins TRBV7-2 to TRBJ2-2; possible D gene TRBD1, 6 bases. Trimming shortened V by 3 bases and J by 4 bases, and 12 bases separated the two germline ends. This CDR3 has 15 residues. Germline values: CDR1 SGHTA, CDR2 FQGNSA.

This clone was observed a single time. The CDR3 spells CASSWSPGQPQHF. DNA of the CDR3: TGTGCCAGCAGTTGGAGCCCGGGGCAGCCCCAGCATTTT. The rearrangement links TRBV27 to TRBJ1-5, with D hard to call. Trimming shortened V by 4 bases and J by 7 bases, and 11 bases separated the two germline ends. Germline CDR1 and CDR2: MNHEY and SMNVEV (reference sequence). There are 13 residues in the CDR3.

The CDR3 sequence is CSVRGGRTYEQYF. The CDR3 DNA reads TGCAGCGTTAGGGGGGGACGAACCTACGAGCAGTACTTC. The chain couples TRBV29-1 to TRBJ2-5, with TRBD2 as a possible D gene (7 bases). The J call could be wrong; TRBJ2-7 is a better fit for the DNA end. Germline V lookup: CDR1 SQVTM, CDR2 ANQGSEA. This CDR3 contains 13 residues.

The CDR3 is CASSLVVNTEAFF. For the CDR3, the DNA is TGTGCCAGCAGCTTAGTTGTGAACACTGAAGCTTTCTTT. V and J are TRBV7-2 and TRBJ1-1; D is uncertain. Germline loops: CDR1 SGHTA, CDR2 FQGNSA. CDR3 length: 13 amino acids. V lost 1 base and J lost 0, with 3 bases in between.

This clone was seen just once. The chain has TRBV29-1 and TRBJ2-5, with D possibly being TRBD1 or TRBD2 (5 bases each). The CDR3 has 13 residues. Germline V gives CDR1 SQVTM, CDR2 ANQGSEA. V lost 4 bases to trimming and J lost 3 bases, with 12 bases between them. The CDR3 DNA reads TGCAGCGTTGTGGGGGTTTTGAAAGAGACCCAGTACTTC. It encodes CSVVGVLKETQYF. Together with reference TRBV29-1 and TRBJ2-5, the CDR3 gives the full variable domain: SAVISQKPSRDICQRGTSLTIQCQVDSQVTMMFWYRQQPGQSLTLIATANQGSEATYESGFVIDKFPISRPNLTFSTLTVSNMSPEDSSIYLCSVVGVLKETQYFGPGTRLLVL.

V is TRBV30 and J is TRBJ2-6; D is unresolved. V was trimmed by 4 bases and J by 0 bases, leaving 7 bases between them. This CDR3 spans 14 amino acids. Looked up from germline, CDR1 is GTSNPN and CDR2 is SVGIG (reference sequence). The CDR3: CAWISYSGANVLTF. The DNA for the CDR3 is TGTGCCTGGATTTCTTACTCTGGGGCCAACGTCCTGACTTTC.

The chain carries TRBV23-1 and TRBJ1-2; tentatively, D is TRBD1 (6 bases). TRBV23-1 is designated an ORF whose function remains uncertain. The CDR3 is 10 amino acids. Trimming left V 8 bases short and J 6 bases short, with 7 bases between. CDR3 nucleotide sequence: TGCGCCAGCGGACAGAATGGCTACACCTTC. It is translated as CASGQNGYTF.

The chain has TRBV7-3 and TRBJ2-2; D might be TRBD1 or TRBD2, each matching 7 bases. From germline, CDR1 is SGHTA and CDR2 FQGTGA. The CDR3 is 18 residues long. Trimming pared 1 base from V and 4 bases from J, leaving 19 bases between. Here the CDR3 DNA reads TGTGCCAGCAGCTTAAGGGGAGGGGGCAGAGGGAGCACCGGGGAGCTGTTTTTT. Its protein is CASSLRGGGRGSTGELFF.